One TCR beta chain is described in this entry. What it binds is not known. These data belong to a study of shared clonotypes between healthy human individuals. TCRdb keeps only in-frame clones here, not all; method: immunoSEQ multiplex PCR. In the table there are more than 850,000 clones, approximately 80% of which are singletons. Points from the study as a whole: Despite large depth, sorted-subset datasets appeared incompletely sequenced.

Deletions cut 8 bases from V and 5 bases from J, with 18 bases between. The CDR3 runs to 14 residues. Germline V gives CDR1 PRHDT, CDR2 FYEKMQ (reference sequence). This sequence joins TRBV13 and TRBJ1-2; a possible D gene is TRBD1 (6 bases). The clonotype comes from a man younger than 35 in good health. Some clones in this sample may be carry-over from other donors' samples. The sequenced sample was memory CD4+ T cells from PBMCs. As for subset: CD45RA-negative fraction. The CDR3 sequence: CASGTRGQGYGYTF. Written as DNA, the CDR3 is TGTGCCAGCGGCACTCGGGGGCAGGGATATGGCTACACCTTC.